This T cell receptor (beta chain) appears in the sequencing data of a study of cytomegalovirus exposure and HLA in healthy donors. Looking at the study overall: Early released data had about 80 million unique TCRs, all coming from HLA-typed donors.

Overall study results and limits: It was taken for granted in presence/absence analyses that sequencing depth across donors was roughly uniform. The investigators catalogued 180 or so TCR beta chains as cytomegalovirus-associated. A missense DCLRE1C variant was associated with V- and J-gene trimming of TCR beta chains in a later analysis, and an independent cohort replicated the association.

Of note for this clone: Its specificity is not known.

The PCR had 60 Vbeta and 13 Jbeta primers. The repertoire was sequenced with immunoSEQ multiplex PCR; TCRdb's copy has only in-frame clones and lacks some. The table records fewer than 150,000 clones, over 70% of them present only once. The CDR3 is 16 amino acids. Germline V gene data show CDR1 as SGHNT and CDR2 as YYREEE (reference sequence). Trimming at V came to 4 bases and at J to 4 bases, leaving 10 bases not matched to a gene. The specimen sequenced was PBMCs. The V and J genes are TRBV5-4 and TRBJ1-4; 7 bases align to TRBD1. The sequence derives from a man aged 25-45 years in good health and CMV-seronegative. As DNA, the CDR3 is TGTGCCAGCAGCCCAAGGAAGCAGGGGGGTAATGAAAAACTGTTTTTT. Amino acids: CASSPRKQGGNEKLFF.